This T cell receptor (beta chain) is from a study of T cells in Graves' hyperthyroidism and ophthalmopathy. Amplified TCR beta CDR3 regions derived from RNA transcripts. The primer set for the first-round RT-PCR of the TCR CDR3 was HTBI. Using its own MiXCR run on the multiplex PCR reads, TCRdb lists one record per CDR3 protein. The repertoire includes some 500,000 distinct CDR3 sequences, approximately 25% of them detected once, and approximately 10% sits in the top ten. The CDR3 is 14 residues long. Trimming at V came to 6 bases and at J to 2 bases, leaving 6 bases not matched to a gene. Germline V gene lookup returns CDR1 KGHDR and CDR2 SFDVKD. This clonotype was detected ten times or more.

The gene calls are TRBV24-1 and TRBJ2-7; 7 bases map to TRBD1. The receptor's source is a woman younger than 45 with Graves' ophthalmopathy. The sequenced sample consisted of blood. CDR3 in amino acids: CATSLGTEPYEQYF. CDR3 DNA sequence: TGTGCCACCAGTCTGGGGACAGAACCCTACGAGCAGTACTTC.